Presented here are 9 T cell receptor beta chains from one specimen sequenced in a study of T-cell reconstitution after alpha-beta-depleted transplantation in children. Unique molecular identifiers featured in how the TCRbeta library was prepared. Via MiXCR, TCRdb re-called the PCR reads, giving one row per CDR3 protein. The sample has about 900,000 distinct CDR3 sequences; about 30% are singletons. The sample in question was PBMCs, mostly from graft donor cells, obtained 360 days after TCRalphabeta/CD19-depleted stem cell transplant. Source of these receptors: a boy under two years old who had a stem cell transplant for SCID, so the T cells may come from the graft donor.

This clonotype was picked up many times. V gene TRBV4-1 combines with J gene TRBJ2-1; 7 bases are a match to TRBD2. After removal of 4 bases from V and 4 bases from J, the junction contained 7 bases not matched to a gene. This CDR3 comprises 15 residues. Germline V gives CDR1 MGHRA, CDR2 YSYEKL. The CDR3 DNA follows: TGCGCCAGCAGCCTCGGTACTAGCGCTTACAATGAGCAGTTCTTC. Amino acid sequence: CASSLGTSAYNEQFF.

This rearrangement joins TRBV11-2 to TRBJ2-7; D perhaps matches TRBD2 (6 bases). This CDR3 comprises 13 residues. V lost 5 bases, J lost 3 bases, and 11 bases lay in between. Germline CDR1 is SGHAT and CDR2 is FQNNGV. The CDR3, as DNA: TGTGCCAGCAGCCACGGGGGTAACTACGAGCAGTACTTC. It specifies CASSHGGNYEQYF.

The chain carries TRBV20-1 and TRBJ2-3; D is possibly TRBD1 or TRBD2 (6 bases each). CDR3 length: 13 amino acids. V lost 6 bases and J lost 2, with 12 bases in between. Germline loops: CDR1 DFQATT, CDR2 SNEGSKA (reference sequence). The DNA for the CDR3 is TGCAGTGCCCCGGGGGCTTTCACAGATACGCAGTATTTT. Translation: CSAPGAFTDTQYF.

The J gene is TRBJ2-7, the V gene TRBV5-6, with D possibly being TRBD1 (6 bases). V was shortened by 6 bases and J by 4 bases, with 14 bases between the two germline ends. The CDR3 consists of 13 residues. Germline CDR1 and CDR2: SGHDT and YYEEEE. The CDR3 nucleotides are TGTGCCAGCAACCGACAGGAGTTGTACGAGCAGTACTTC. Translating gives CASNRQELYEQYF.

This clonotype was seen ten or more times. CDR3 region: CASSLFTQYF. The CDR3 DNA reads TGTGCCAGCAGCCTTTTTACGCAGTATTTT. The chain has TRBV12-3 or TRBV12-4 and TRBJ2-3; no reliable D call. The CDR3 loop spans 10 amino acids. Trimming cost V 6 bases and J 8 bases, with 6 bases left between them.

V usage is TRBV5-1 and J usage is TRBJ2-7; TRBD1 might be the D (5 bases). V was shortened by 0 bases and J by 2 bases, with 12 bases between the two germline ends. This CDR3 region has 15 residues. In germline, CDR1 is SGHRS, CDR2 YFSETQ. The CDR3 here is CASSLGTPGPYEQYF. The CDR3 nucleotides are TGCGCCAGCAGCTTGGGGACACCAGGGCCCTACGAGCAGTACTTC.

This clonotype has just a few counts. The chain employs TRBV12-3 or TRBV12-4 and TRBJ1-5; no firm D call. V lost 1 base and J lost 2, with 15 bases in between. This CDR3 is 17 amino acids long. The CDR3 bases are TGTGCCAGCAGTTTAGTGACGACCGAATCGGGCAATCAGCCCCAGCATTTT. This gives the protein CASSLVTTESGNQPQHF.

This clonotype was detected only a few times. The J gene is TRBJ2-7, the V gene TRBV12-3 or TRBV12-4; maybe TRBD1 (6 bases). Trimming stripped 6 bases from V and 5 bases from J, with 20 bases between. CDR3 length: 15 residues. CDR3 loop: CASSRDRFPGHEQYF. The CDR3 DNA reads TGTGCCAGCAGCCGCGACAGGTTCCCCGGCCACGAGCAGTACTTC.

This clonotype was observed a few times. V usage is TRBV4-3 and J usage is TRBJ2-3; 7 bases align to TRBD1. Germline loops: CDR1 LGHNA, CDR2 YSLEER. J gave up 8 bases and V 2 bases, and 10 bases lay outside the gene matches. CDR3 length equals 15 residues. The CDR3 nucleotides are TGCGCCAGCAGCCAATCCCTGACAGGGTTGGGTACGCAGTATTTT. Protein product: CASSQSLTGLGTQYF.